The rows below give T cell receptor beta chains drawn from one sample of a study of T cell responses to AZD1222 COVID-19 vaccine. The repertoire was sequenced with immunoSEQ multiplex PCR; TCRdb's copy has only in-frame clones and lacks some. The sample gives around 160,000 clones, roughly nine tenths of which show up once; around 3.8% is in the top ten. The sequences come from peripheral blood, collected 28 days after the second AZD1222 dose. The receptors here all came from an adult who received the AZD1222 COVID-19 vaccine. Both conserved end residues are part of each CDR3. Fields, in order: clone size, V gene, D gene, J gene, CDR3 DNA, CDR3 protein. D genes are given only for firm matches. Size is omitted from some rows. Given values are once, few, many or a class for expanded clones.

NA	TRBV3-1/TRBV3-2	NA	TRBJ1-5	TGTGCCAGCAGCCAAGGCAGGGGTCATAGCAATCAGCCCCAGCATTTT	CASSQGRGHSNQPQHF
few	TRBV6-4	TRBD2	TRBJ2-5	TGTGCCAGCAGTGACGTAGCGGGAGTCGGAGAGACCCAGTACTTC	CASSDVAGVGETQYF
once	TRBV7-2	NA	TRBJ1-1	TGTGCCAGCAGCTTTACGAACACTGAAGCTTTCTTT	CASSFTNTEAFF
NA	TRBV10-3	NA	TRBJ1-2	TGTGCCATCAGCCCGAGTGGGGGAAAGGGCTACACCTTC	CAISPSGGKGYTF
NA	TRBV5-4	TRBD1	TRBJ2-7	TGTGCCAGCAGCCGGACAGGGAACGAGCAGTACTTC	CASSRTGNEQYF
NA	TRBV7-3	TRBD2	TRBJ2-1	TGTGCCAGCAGCTTAAGCGGGAGGGTTAACAATGAGCAGTTCTTC	CASSLSGRVNNEQFF
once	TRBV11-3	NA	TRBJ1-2	TGTGCCAGCAGCTTAGATCTGGTCGCAGGCGGCTATGGCTACACCTTC	CASSLDLVAGGYGYTF
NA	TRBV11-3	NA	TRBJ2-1	TGTGCCAGCAGCTTAGGCTATGAGCAGTTCTTC	CASSLGYEQFF
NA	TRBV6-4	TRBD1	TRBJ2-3	TGTGCCAGCAGTGTCCTCAGGACAGGGGGCCCGACAGATACGCAGTATTTT	CASSVLRTGGPTDTQYF
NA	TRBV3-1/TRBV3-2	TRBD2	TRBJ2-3	TGTGCCAGCAGCTTTAGGACTAGAACTAGCACAGATACGCAGTATTTT	CASSFRTRTSTDTQYF
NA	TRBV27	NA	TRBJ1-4	TGTGCCAGCAGTAAAAATAATGAAAAACTGTTTTTT	CASSKNNEKLFF
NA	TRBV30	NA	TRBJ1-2	TGTGCCTGGAGTGACCGTTCTCGGGCTGTGACCTTC	CAWSDRSRAVTF
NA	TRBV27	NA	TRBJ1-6	TGTGCCAGCAGTTTCGGGGTCTTAAATTCACCCCTCCACTTT	CASSFGVLNSPLHF
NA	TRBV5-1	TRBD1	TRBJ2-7	TGCGCCAGCAGCGCTAATACAGGGGACTACGAGCAGTACTTC	CASSANTGDYEQYF
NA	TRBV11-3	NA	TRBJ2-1	TGTGCCAGTAGACTGACCGGCTACAATGAGCAGTTCTTC	CASRLTGYNEQFF
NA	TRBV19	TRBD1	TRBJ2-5	TGTGCCAGTAGTGCCCCGGGACAGGGGTACCAAGAGACCCAGTACTTC	CASSAPGQGYQETQYF
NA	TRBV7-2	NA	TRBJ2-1	TGTGCCAGCAGCCTTGGGCGAGCGGTGAACAATGAGCAGTTCTTC	CASSLGRAVNNEQFF
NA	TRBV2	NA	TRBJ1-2	TGTGCCAGCAGTGAAGGGACAGCTAACTATGGCTACACCTTC	CASSEGTANYGYTF
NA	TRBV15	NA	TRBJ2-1	TGTGCCACCAGCGGGGCGGGACGTTTGGGTGTTAATGAGCAGTTCTTC	CATSGAGRLGVNEQFF
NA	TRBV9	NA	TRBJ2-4	TGTGCCAGCAGCGCCTCAGGGGATCTAGCCAAAAACATTCAGTACTTC	CASSASGDLAKNIQYF
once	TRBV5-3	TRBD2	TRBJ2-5	TGTGCCAGAAGCTTGGAAGTCTCGGCTAGCGGTTTGGAGACCCAGTACTTC	CARSLEVSASGLETQYF
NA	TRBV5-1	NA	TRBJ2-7	TGCGCCAGCAGCGCCGGGACATCGGGCCACGAGCAGTACTTC	CASSAGTSGHEQYF
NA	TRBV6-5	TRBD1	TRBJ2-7	TGTGCCAGCAGGGCCGGGACAGGTAACTCCTACGAGCAGTACTTC	CASRAGTGNSYEQYF
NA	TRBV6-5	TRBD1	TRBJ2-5	TGTGCCAGCAAAGCGGACAGGGCGCATGAGACCCAGTACTTC	CASKADRAHETQYF
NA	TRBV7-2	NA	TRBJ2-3	TGTGCCAGCAGCTTAGCGGGGAGGACTAGCACAGATACGCAGTATTTT	CASSLAGRTSTDTQYF
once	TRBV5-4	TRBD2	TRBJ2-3	TGTGCCAGCAGCTTTCGGGAGGGTCAGGATACGCAGTATTTT	CASSFREGQDTQYF
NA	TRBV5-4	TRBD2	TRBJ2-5	TGTGCCAGCGGCCTTTTGGTGGGAGGGGAGACCCAGTACTTC	CASGLLVGGETQYF
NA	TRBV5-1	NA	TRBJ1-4	TGCGCCAGCAGCTGGGATAGAGGGGGTCAAGGCAGTGAAAAACTGTTTTTT	CASSWDRGGQGSEKLFF
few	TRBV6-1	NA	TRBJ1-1	TGTGCCAGCAGTGAAGCCTCGGACAGAGGAGCTTTCTTT	CASSEASDRGAFF
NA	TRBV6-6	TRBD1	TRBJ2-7	TGTGCCAGCAGTTACTCTGGGACAGTTTCCTACGAGCAGTACTTC	CASSYSGTVSYEQYF
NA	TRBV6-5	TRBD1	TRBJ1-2	TGTGCCAGCAGCTTACAGGGGGAGAGGAGTGGCTACACCTTC	CASSLQGERSGYTF
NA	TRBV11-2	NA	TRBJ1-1	TGTGCCAGCAGCTTAGACAAGGGGACGGCTAACACTGAAGCTTTCTTT	CASSLDKGTANTEAFF
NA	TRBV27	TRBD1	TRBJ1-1	TGTGCCAGCAGTACAGGGGTGAACACTGAAGCTTTCTTT	CASSTGVNTEAFF
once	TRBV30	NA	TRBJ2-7	TGTGCCTGGAGCTTCAAGCACTTGGAGCAGTACTTC	CAWSFKHLEQYF
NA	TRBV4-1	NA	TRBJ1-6	TGCGCCAGCAGCCCAGAGCCGGGGTCTTCTAATTCACCCCTCCACTTT	CASSPEPGSSNSPLHF
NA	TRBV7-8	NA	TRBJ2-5	TGTGCCAGCACCAAAAGTGGTACGGAAGAGACCCAGTACTTC	CASTKSGTEETQYF
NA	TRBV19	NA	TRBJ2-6	TGTGCCACCAACGTTATGAGGGCTGGGGCCAACGTCCTGACTTTC	CATNVMRAGANVLTF
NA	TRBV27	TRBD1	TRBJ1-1	TGTGCCAGCAGTTTATCTGGCCCGGGACAGGGCATCCTTCTGAACACTGAAGCTTTCTTT	CASSLSGPGQGILLNTEAFF
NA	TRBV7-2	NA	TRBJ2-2	TGTGCCAGCAGCTTAAGGCGGGGTTACACCGGGGAGCTGTTTTTT	CASSLRRGYTGELFF
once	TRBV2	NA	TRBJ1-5	TGTGCCAGCAGTGGAACGTGGCAGGCCGGGAATCAGCCCCAGCATTTT	CASSGTWQAGNQPQHF
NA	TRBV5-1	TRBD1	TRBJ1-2	TGCGCCAGCAGCTTGGAACGCCAGGGGGCCAACTATGGCTACACCTTC	CASSLERQGANYGYTF
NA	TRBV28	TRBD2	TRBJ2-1	TGTGCCAGCAGTTCCGGGACTAGCGGGAGGAAATACAATGAGCAGTTCTTC	CASSSGTSGRKYNEQFF
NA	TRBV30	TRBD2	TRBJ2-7	TGTGCCAGATCTGGGGCGGGAGGCTACGAGCAGTACTTC	CARSGAGGYEQYF
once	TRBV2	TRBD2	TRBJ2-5	TGTGCCAGCATCGGACTAGCGGCGTTGGAGACCCAGTACTTC	CASIGLAALETQYF
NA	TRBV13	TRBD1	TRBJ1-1	TGTGCCAGCAGCCAGACAGGGGTTTTGGTTGAAGCTTTCTTT	CASSQTGVLVEAFF
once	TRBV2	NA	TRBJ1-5	TGTGCCAGCAATCGGTTAGGGTCCCGCAATCAGCCCCAGCATTTT	CASNRLGSRNQPQHF
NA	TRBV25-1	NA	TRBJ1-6	TGTGCCAGCAGTGATTCCCCTTCTTCCCTCCACTTT	CASSDSPSSLHF
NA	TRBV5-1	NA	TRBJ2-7	TGCGCCAGCCGGGGAGGCGGCGGCCCCTACGAGCAGTACTTC	CASRGGGGPYEQYF
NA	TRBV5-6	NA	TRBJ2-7	TGTGCCAGCAGCCAGCTATATGGCGGCGACTACGAGCAGTACTTC	CASSQLYGGDYEQYF
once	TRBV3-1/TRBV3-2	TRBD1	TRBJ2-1	TGTGCCAGCAGCCCAAACCCGGGACAGGGGCAGTTCTTC	CASSPNPGQGQFF